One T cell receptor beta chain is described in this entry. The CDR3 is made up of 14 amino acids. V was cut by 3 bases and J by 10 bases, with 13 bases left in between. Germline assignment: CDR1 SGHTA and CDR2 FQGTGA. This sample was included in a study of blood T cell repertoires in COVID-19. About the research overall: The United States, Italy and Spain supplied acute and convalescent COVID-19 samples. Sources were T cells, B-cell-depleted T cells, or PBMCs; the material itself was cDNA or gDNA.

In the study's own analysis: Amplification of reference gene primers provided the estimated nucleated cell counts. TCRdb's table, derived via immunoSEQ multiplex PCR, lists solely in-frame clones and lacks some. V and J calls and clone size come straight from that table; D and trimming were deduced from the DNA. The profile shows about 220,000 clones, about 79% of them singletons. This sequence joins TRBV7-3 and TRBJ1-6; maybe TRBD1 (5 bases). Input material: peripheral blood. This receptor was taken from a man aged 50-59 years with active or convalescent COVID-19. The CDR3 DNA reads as TGTGCCAGCAGCTTGGAGGGACGGTACTCACCCCTCCACTTT. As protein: CASSLEGRYSPLHF.